This TCR beta chain comes out of a study of T cells in localized non-small cell lung cancer. Study-wide findings and caveats: Peak T cell clonality was found in uninvolved adjacent lung, exceeding tumor.

The data were produced by immunoSEQ multiplex PCR, yet TCRdb's version contains in-frame clones alone and is incomplete. The sample has about 24,000 clones; approximately 88% are singletons. V was pared by 5 bases and J by 6 bases, with 4 bases of the junction left unmatched. Per the germline V gene, CDR1 is SGHVS and CDR2 is FNYEAQ. The length of the CDR3 is 14 residues. A remark on this clone: Its target is unknown.

The rearrangement joins TRBV7-6 to TRBJ2-7, with 13 bases identical to TRBD2. This specimen consisted of peripheral blood mononuclear cells, obtained before any cancer treatment. The source of this sequence is a woman aged 35-75 years with stage III lung adenocarcinoma. Written as DNA, the CDR3 is TGTGCCAGCAGCAGGACTAGCGGGAGCGGCGAGCAGTACTTC. The encoded protein is CASSRTSGSGEQYF. The full variable domain, in which reference TRBV7-6 and TRBJ2-7 provide the parts outside the CDR3, is GAGVSQSPRYKVTKRGQDVALRCDPISGHVSLYWYRQALGQGPEFLTYFNYEAQQDKSGLPNDRFSAERPEGSISTLTIQRTEQRDSAMYRCASSRTSGSGEQYFGPGTRLTVT.